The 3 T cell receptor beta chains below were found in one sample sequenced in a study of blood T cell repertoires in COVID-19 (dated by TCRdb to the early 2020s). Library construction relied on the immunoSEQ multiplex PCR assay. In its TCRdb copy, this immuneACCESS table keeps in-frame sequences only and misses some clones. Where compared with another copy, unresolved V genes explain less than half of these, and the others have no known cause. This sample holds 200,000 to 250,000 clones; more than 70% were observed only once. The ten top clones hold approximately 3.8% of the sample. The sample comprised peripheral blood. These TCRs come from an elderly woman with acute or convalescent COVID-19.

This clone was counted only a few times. CDR3 in DNA: TGTGCCAGCAGCCAGGGGGGATTAATCTCTGGAAACACCATATATTTT. This sequence encodes CASSQGGLISGNTIYF. This rearrangement joins TRBV3-1 (or the pseudogene TRBV3-2) to TRBJ1-3, with D tentatively TRBD1 (5 bases). Germline values: CDR1 LGHDT, CDR2 YNNKEL (reference sequence). Trimming took 3 bases from V and 0 from J, leaving 12 bases between them. CDR3 length: 16 residues.

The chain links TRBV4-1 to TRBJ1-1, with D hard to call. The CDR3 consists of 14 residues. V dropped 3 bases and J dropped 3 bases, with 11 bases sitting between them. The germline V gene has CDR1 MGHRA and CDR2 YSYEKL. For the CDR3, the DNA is TGCGCCAGCAGCCAGACTACAAGGCACACTGAAGCTTTCTTT. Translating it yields CASSQTTRHTEAFF.

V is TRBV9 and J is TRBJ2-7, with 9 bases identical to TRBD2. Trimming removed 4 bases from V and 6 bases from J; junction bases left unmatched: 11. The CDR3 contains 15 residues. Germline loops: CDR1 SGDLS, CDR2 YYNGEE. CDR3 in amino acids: CASSPRLAELAEQYF. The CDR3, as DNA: TGTGCCAGCAGCCCCCGACTAGCGGAGTTGGCCGAGCAGTACTTC.